This T cell receptor beta chain stems from a study of blood T cell repertoires in COVID-19. In the study overall: Samples taken during acute and convalescent COVID-19 were collected in the United States, Italy and Spain. Sources were T cells, B-cell-depleted T cells, or PBMCs; the material itself was cDNA or gDNA.

TCRdb's table, derived via immunoSEQ multiplex PCR, lists solely in-frame clones and lacks some. The sample includes under 200,000 clones, 65% to 85% of them seen just once. This clone was picked up a small number of times. CDR3 length: 14 amino acids. Trimming removed 6 bases from V and 1 base from J, with 15 bases in between. Germline assignment: CDR1 GTSNPN and CDR2 SVGIG (reference sequence). V and J are TRBV30 and TRBJ1-2; D is possibly TRBD1 (6 bases). The sample comprised PBMCs or T cells enriched from blood (not recorded which). This sequence was found in a woman aged 55-70 years who had recovered from COVID-19. For the CDR3, the DNA is TGTGCCTGCCACGGGGGGCGAATTAACTATGGCTACACCTTC. It specifies CACHGGRINYGYTF. The whole variable domain, remainder taken from reference TRBV30 and TRBJ1-2, is SQTIHQWPATLVQPVGSPLSLECTVEGTSNPNLYWYRQAAGRGLQLLFYSVGIGQISSEVPQNLSASRPQDRQFILSSKKLLLSDSGFYLCACHGGRINYGYTFGSGTRLTVV.